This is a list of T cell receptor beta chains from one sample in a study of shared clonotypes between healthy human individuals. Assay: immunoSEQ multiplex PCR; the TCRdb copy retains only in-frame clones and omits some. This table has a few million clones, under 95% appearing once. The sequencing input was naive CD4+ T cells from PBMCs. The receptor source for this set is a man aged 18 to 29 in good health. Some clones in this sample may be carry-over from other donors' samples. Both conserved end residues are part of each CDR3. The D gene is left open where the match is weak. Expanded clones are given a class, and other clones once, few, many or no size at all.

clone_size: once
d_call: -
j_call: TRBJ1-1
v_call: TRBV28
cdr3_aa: CASSFVDGEAFF
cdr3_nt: TGTGCCAGCAGTTTCGTGGACGGAGAAGCTTTCTTT

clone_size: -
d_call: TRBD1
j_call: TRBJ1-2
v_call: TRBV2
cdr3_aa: CASSGTGGYGYTF
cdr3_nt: TGTGCCAGCAGCGGGACAGGGGGATATGGCTACACCTTC

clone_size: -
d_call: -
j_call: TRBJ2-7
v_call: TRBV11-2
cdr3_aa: CASSPAQGYEQYF
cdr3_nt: TGTGCCAGCAGCCCGGCCCAGGGTTACGAGCAGTACTTC

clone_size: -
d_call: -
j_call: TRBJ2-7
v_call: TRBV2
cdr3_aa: CASNTGISYEQYF
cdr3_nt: TGTGCCAGCAACACGGGGATTTCCTACGAGCAGTACTTC

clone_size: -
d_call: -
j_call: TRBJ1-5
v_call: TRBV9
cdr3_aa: CASSVGGGNNQPQHF
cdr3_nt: TGTGCCAGCAGCGTAGGTGGTGGAAATAATCAGCCCCAGCATTTT

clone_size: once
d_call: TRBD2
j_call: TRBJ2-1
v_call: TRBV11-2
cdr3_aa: CASSHGTSGRGYNEQFF
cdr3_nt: TGTGCCAGCAGCCACGGGACTAGCGGGAGGGGCTACAATGAGCAGTTCTTC

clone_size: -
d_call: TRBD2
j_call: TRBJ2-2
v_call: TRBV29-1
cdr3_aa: CSARLAGGPGELFF
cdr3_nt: TGCAGCGCTCGACTAGCGGGAGGGCCCGGGGAGCTGTTTTTT

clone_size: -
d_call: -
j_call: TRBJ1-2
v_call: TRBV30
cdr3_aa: CAWYKGRSNPPYGYTF
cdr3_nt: TGTGCCTGGTACAAGGGACGCTCCAACCCCCCCTATGGCTACACCTTC

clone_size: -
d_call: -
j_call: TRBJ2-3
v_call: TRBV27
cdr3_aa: CASSFLPRTTDTQYF
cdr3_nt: TGTGCCAGCAGTTTTCTTCCGCGTACTACAGATACGCAGTATTTT

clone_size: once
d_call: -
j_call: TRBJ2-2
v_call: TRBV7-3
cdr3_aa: CASSLFGGLNTGELFF
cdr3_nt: TGTGCCAGCAGCTTATTTGGGGGGTTGAACACCGGGGAGCTGTTTTTT

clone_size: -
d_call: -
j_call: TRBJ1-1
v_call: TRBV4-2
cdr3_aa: CASSQVSMNTEAFF
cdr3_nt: TGTGCCAGCAGCCAGGTCAGCATGAACACTGAAGCTTTCTTT

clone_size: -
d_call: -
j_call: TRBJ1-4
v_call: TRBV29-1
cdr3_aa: CSAPGTHNEKLFF
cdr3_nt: TGCAGCGCCCCCGGGACCCATAATGAAAAACTGTTTTTT

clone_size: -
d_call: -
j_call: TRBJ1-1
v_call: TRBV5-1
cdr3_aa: CASSLFPGVNTEAFF
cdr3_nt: TGCGCCAGCAGCCTCTTTCCTGGGGTGAACACTGAAGCTTTCTTT

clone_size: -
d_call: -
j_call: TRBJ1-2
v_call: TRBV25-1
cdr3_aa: CASSAQGGGYGYTF
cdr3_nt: TGTGCCAGCAGTGCACAGGGCGGAGGATATGGCTACACCTTC

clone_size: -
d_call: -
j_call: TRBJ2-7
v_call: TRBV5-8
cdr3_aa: CASSLSGLSSYEQYF
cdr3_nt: TGTGCCAGCAGCTTGTCCGGCCTTAGCTCCTACGAGCAGTACTTC

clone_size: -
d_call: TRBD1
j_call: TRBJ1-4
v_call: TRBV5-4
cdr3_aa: CASSLGDRGLANEKLFF
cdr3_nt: TGTGCCAGCAGCTTGGGGGACAGGGGGCTTGCTAATGAAAAACTGTTTTTT

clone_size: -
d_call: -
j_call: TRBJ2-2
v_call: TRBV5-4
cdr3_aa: CASSSGVGRTGELFF
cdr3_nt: TGTGCCAGCAGCTCAGGGGTAGGACGAACCGGGGAGCTGTTTTTT

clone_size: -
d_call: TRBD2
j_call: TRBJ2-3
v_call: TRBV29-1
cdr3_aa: CSVAGLATSTDTQYF
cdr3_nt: TGCAGCGTTGCCGGACTAGCTACTAGCACAGATACGCAGTATTTT

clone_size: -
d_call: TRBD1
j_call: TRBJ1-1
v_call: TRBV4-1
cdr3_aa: CASSQEGTGRRYTEAFF
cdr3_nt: TGCGCCAGCAGCCAAGAGGGGACAGGGCGAAGGTACACTGAAGCTTTCTTT

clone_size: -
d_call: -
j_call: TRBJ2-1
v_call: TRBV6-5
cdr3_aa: CASSPGVVNNEQFF
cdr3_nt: TGTGCCAGCAGTCCAGGGGTGGTTAACAATGAGCAGTTCTTC

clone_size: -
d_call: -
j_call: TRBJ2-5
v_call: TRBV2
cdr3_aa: CASAQETQYF
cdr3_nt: TGTGCCAGCGCCCAAGAGACCCAGTACTTC

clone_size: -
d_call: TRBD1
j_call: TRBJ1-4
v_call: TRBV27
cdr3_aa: CATRRQGAGEKLFF
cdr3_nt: TGTGCCACCCGACGCCAGGGGGCCGGTGAAAAACTGTTTTTT

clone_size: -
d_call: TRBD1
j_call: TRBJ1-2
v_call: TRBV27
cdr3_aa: CASSLTRTGGNYGYTF
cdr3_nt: TGTGCCAGCAGTTTGACACGGACAGGGGGCAACTATGGCTACACCTTC

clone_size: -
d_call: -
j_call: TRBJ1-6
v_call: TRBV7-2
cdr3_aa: CASSLEGTRGPLHF
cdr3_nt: TGTGCCAGCAGCTTAGAAGGGACTCGTGGGCCCCTCCACTTT

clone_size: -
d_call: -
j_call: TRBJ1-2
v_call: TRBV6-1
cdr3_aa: CASSEAILEGDGYTF
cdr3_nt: TGTGCCAGCAGTGAAGCGATTCTGGAGGGGGATGGCTACACCTTC

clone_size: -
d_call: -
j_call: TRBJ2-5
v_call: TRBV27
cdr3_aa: CASSLSLTSHPEYF
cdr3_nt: TGTGCCAGCAGTTTAAGTCTGACCAGTCACCCCGAGTACTTC

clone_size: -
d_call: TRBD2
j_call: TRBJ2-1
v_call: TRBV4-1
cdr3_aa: CASSQFLAGGNEQFF
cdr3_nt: TGCGCCAGCAGCCAGTTCCTAGCGGGAGGGAATGAGCAGTTCTTC

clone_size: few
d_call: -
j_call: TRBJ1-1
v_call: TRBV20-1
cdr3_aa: CSASPYTEAFF
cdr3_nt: TGCAGTGCTAGTCCCTACACTGAAGCTTTCTTT

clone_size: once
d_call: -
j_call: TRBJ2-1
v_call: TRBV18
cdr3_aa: CASSPKTSRIF
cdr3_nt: TGTGCCAGCTCACCAAAGACTTCTAGGATCTTC

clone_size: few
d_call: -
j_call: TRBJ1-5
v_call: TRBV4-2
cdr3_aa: CASSQERTRNQPQHF
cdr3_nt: TGTGCCAGCAGCCAAGAGAGGACAAGAAATCAGCCCCAGCATTTT

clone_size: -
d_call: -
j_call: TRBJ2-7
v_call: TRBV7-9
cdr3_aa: CASSFESGYEQYF
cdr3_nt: TGTGCCAGCAGCTTCGAGTCAGGCTACGAGCAGTACTTC

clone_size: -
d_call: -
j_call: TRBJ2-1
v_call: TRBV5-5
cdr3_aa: CASSLGLSGIHNEQFF
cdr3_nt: TGTGCCAGCAGCTTGGGTCTATCAGGGATCCACAATGAGCAGTTCTTC

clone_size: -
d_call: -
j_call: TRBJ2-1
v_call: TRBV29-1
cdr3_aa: CSVARVADAFSYNEQFF
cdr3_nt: TGCAGCGTTGCCCGGGTGGCTGATGCATTCTCCTACAATGAGCAGTTCTTC

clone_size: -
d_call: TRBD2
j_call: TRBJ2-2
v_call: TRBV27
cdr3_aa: CASSPGLAGTGELFF
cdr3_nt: TGTGCCAGCAGTCCCGGACTAGCGGGAACCGGGGAGCTGTTTTTT

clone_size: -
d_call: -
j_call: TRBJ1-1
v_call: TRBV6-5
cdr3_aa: CASRTRQLMNTEAFF
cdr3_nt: TGTGCCAGCAGAACAAGACAGCTCATGAACACTGAAGCTTTCTTT

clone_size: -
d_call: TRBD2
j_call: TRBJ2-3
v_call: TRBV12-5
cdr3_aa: CASGAGTSGSETQYF
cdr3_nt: TGTGCTAGTGGTGCCGGGACTAGCGGGAGTGAGACGCAGTATTTT

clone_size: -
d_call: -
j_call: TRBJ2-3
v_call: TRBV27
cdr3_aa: CASSFGSTDTQYF
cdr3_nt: TGTGCCAGCAGTTTTGGAAGCACAGATACGCAGTATTTT

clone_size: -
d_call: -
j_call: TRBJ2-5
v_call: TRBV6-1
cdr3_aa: CASSDRAGLQETQYF
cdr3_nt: TGTGCCAGCAGCGATCGTGCGGGGTTACAAGAGACCCAGTACTTC

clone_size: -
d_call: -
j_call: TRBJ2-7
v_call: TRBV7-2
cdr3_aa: CASSLAGTDGIVEQYF
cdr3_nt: TGTGCCAGCAGCTTAGCGGGGACGGACGGGATCGTCGAGCAGTACTTC

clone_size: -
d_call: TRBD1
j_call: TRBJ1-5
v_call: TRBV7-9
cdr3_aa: CASSLGDSSNQPQHF
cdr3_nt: TGTGCCAGCAGCTTAGGGGACAGTAGCAATCAGCCCCAGCATTTT

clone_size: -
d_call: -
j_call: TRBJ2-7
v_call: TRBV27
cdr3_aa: CASSLDMGGDEQYF
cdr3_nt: TGTGCCAGCAGTTTGGACATGGGAGGCGACGAGCAGTACTTC